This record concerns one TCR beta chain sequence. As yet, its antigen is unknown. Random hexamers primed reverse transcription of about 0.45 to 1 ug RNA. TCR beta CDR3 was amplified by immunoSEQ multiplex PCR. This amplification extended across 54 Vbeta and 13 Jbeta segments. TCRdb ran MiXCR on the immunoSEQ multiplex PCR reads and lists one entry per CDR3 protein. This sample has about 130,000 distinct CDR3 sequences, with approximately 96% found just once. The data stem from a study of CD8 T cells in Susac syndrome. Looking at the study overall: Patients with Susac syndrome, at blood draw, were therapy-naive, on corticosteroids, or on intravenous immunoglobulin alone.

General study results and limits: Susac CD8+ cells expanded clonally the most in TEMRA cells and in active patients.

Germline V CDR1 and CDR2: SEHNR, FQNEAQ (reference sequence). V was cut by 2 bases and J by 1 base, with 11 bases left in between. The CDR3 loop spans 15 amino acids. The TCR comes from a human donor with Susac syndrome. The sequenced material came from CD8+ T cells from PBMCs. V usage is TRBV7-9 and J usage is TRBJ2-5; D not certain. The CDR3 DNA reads TGTGCCAGCAGCTTATCAACGTCAACCCAAGAGACCCAGTACTTC. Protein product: CASSLSTSTQETQYF.